The 30 T cell receptor beta chains below come from one sample, sequenced in a study of blood T cell repertoires in COVID-19. Profiled with immunoSEQ multiplex PCR; TCRdb holds only in-frame clones, not every one. The sample records 25,000 or so clones, about 80% being singletons. Sequencing was performed on peripheral blood. The receptors here all came from a man aged 65 to 79 with active COVID-19.

V usage is TRBV15 and J usage is TRBJ1-3; D call uncertain. CDR1 is LNHNV, CDR2 YYDKDF, per germline (reference sequence). Trimming took off 0 bases at V and 8 bases at J, with 11 bases between the two ends. This CDR3 contains 14 residues. In DNA form, the CDR3 reads TGTGCCACCAGCAGAGATATACGCGGGGACACCATATATTTT. Encoded protein: CATSRDIRGDTIYF.

The chain has TRBV5-1 and TRBJ2-3; possible D gene TRBD1, 5 bases. V was pared by 7 bases and J by 0 bases, with 12 bases between. The V gene's germline CDR1 is SGHRS and CDR2 YFSETQ. This CDR3 comprises 14 residues. CDR3 region: CASGVGQSTDTQYF. For the CDR3, the DNA is TGCGCCAGCGGAGTGGGGCAGAGCACAGATACGCAGTATTTT.

This clone occurred a few times. The chain couples TRBV6-5 to TRBJ1-2; possibly TRBD1 for D (5 bases). Trimming removed 8 bases from V and 2 bases from J, with 15 bases in between. The CDR3 is 14 amino acids. CDR1 is MNHEY, CDR2 SVGAGI, per germline. CDR3 sequence (DNA): TGTGCCAGCTCCCCAACAGGACCAAACTATGGCTACACCTTC. Encoded protein: CASSPTGPNYGYTF.

The sample holds one count of this clone. CDR3 loop: CSASGSGGRNTGELFF. The CDR3 DNA follows: TGCAGTGCTAGTGGTTCTGGCGGGAGGAACACCGGGGAGCTGTTTTTT. V is TRBV20-1 and J is TRBJ2-2, with 7 bases that match TRBD2. The CDR3 extends over 16 amino acids. In germline, CDR1 is DFQATT, CDR2 SNEGSKA (reference sequence). The trim removed 3 bases at V and 1 base at J, leaving 8 bases unmatched.

This rearrangement joins TRBV2 to TRBJ2-7; D ambiguous. V was trimmed by 1 base and J by 4 bases, leaving 11 bases between them. Germline CDR1 is SNHLY and CDR2 is FYNNEI. The CDR3 runs to 14 residues. The CDR3, as DNA: TGTGCCAGCAGTGAAGGGGTGGGCTTTTACGAGCAGTACTTC. This codes for CASSEGVGFYEQYF. Variable domain in full (rest from reference TRBV2 and TRBJ2-7): EPEVTQTPSHQVTQMGQEVILRCVPISNHLYFYWYRQILGQKVEFLVSFYNNEISEKSEIFDDQFSVERPDGSNFTLKIRSTKLEDSAMYFCASSEGVGFYEQYFGPGTRLTVT.

V and J are TRBV7-3 and TRBJ2-7; maybe TRBD1 (7 bases). The CDR3 totals 15 residues. The ends were cut back, 5 bases at V and 1 base at J, with 15 bases in the middle. CDR1 is SGHTA, CDR2 FQGTGA, per germline. Written as DNA, the CDR3 is TGTGCCAGCAGCCAGGGGGGTACAGGGTCCTACGAGCAGTACTTC. Residues: CASSQGGTGSYEQYF.

The rearrangement links TRBV4-1 to TRBJ2-1; 10 nucleotides agree with TRBD2. Germline CDR1 is MGHRA and CDR2 is YSYEKL. After removal of 2 bases from V and 5 bases from J, the junction contained 9 bases not matched to a gene. The CDR3 spans 17 residues. The DNA for the CDR3 is TGCGCCAGCAGCCAACGAGCGGGAGGGCCGAAGAACAATGAGCAGTTCTTC. Protein product: CASSQRAGGPKNNEQFF.

This clone is termed medium-sized. The chain recombines TRBV4-1 with TRBJ2-7, with TRBD1 as a possible D gene (6 bases). The CDR3 covers 14 residues. In germline, CDR1 is MGHRA, CDR2 YSYEKL. V was cut by 4 bases and J by 3 bases, with 13 bases left in between. In DNA, the CDR3 is TGCGCCAGCAGCCTAGAGACAGGTTACTACGAGCAGTACTTC. Translated: CASSLETGYYEQYF.

The chain is built from TRBV19 and TRBJ2-2; 9 bases agree with TRBD2. The V gene's germline CDR1 is LNHDA and CDR2 SQIVND (reference sequence). The CDR3 consists of 16 residues. Trimming cost V 1 base and J 4 bases; bases outside gene matches: 4. CDR3 protein: CASSIVAGGVTGELFF. In nucleotides, the CDR3 is TGTGCCAGTAGTATAGTGGCGGGGGGGGTCACCGGGGAGCTGTTTTTT. Filled out from reference TRBV19 and TRBJ2-2, the complete variable domain reads DGGITQSPKYLFRKEGQNVTLSCEQNLNHDAMYWYRQDPGQGLRLIYYSQIVNDFQKGDIAEGYSVSREKKESFPLTVTSAQKNPTAFYLCASSIVAGGVTGELFFGEGSRLTVL.

This rearrangement joins TRBV7-9 to TRBJ1-6; D is ambiguous. The CDR3 contains 13 residues. Germline loops: CDR1 SEHNR, CDR2 FQNEAQ (reference sequence). Trimming took 5 bases from V and 11 from J, leaving 13 bases between them. The CDR3 region is CASSPDREAPLHF. The CDR3 DNA reads TGTGCCAGCAGCCCGGACCGGGAGGCACCCCTCCACTTT.

The genes are TRBV25-1 and TRBJ2-3; 8 nucleotides align to TRBD1. Per the germline V gene, CDR1 is MGHDK and CDR2 is SYGVNS. This CDR3 spans 15 amino acids. Trimming took 8 bases from V and 0 from J; bases not matched to a gene: 7. The CDR3 here is CASADRGRSTDTQYF. In DNA, the CDR3 is TGTGCCAGCGCAGACAGGGGACGGAGCACAGATACGCAGTATTTT.

The V and J genes are TRBV5-8 and TRBJ2-7, with 9 bases matching TRBD1. J gave up 2 bases and V 3 bases, and 3 bases lay outside the gene matches. In germline, CDR1 is SGHTS, CDR2 YDEGEE. This CDR3 is 14 amino acids long. CDR3 sequence: CASSSGTGTYEQYF. The CDR3 DNA reads as TGTGCCAGCAGCTCCGGGACAGGGACCTACGAGCAGTACTTC.

This sequence joins TRBV7-9 and TRBJ1-1; 7 bases fit TRBD1. The CDR3 is 15 amino acids. The germline V gene encodes CDR1 SEHNR and CDR2 FQNEAQ (reference sequence). V shed 5 bases and J 1 base; nucleotides not matched to a gene: 7. The CDR3 region is CASSIRGLGNTEAFF. The CDR3 nucleotides read TGTGCCAGCAGCATTAGGGGGCTCGGGAACACTGAAGCTTTCTTT.

The chain employs TRBV5-1 and TRBJ2-1, with TRBD2 matching over 10 bases. The CDR3 spans 16 residues. After removal of 4 bases from V and 10 bases from J, the junction contained 14 bases not matched to a gene. The germline V gene has CDR1 SGHRS and CDR2 YFSETQ. The CDR3 nucleotides are TGCGCCAGCAGCCCGCCCCTAGCGGGAGTAACAGCAGAGCAGTTCTTC. It specifies CASSPPLAGVTAEQFF.

This clone was observed once. Written as DNA, the CDR3 is TGCGCCAGCAGCGTACAGGGGGCGGACGGCTATGGCTACACCTTC. Translation: CASSVQGADGYGYTF. V is TRBV5-1 and J is TRBJ1-2; TRBD1 matches 9 bases. V trimming: 4 bases; J trimming: 4 bases; junction bases outside the gene matches: 8. CDR3 size: 15 residues. From germline, CDR1 is SGHRS and CDR2 YFSETQ.

The genes are TRBV18 and TRBJ1-1; the D is unclear. Trimming stripped 0 bases from V and 3 bases from J, with 8 bases between. The CDR3 sequence is 14 residues long. CDR1 KGHSH and CDR2 LQKENI come from the germline V gene. CDR3 coding DNA: TGTGCCAGCTCACCACCGGCCAAACACACTGAAGCTTTCTTT. This encodes CASSPPAKHTEAFF.

The chain combines TRBV7-9 with TRBJ2-7, with TRBD1 matching 9 bases. CDR1 is SEHNR and CDR2 is FQNEAQ in the germline V gene (reference sequence). CDR3 length: 17 amino acids. Trimming took 5 bases from V and 2 from J; bases not matched to a gene: 13. The chain's CDR3 is CASSDPSWDRETYEQYF. CDR3 coding DNA: TGTGCCAGCAGCGATCCCTCTTGGGACAGGGAAACCTACGAGCAGTACTTC.

The chain couples TRBV19 to TRBJ1-6; TRBD1 matches at 11 bases. V was pared by 6 bases and J by 4 bases, with 8 bases of the junction left unmatched. Germline-derived CDR1 and CDR2 are LNHDA and SQIVND (reference sequence). This CDR3 is built from 17 residues. The DNA of the CDR3 is TGTGCCAGTAGCAAGAGGACAGGGGGCGATTATAATTCACCCCTCCACTTT. Protein product: CASSKRTGGDYNSPLHF.

The sample holds one count of this clone. The rearrangement links TRBV10-3 to TRBJ1-6; 9 bases line up with TRBD1. V trimming: 9 bases; J trimming: 5 bases; junction bases outside the gene matches: 5. This CDR3 spans 14 amino acids. CDR1 ENHRY and CDR2 SYGVKD come from the germline V gene. CDR3 sequence (DNA): TGTGCCATGGGGACAGGGACGGATAATTCACCCCTCCACTTT. Protein product: CAMGTGTDNSPLHF.

This chain links TRBV28 with TRBJ2-7; 14 bases align to TRBD2. Germline CDR1 reads MDHEN; CDR2 reads SYDVKM. Trimming at V came to 5 bases and at J to 5 bases, leaving 14 bases not matched to a gene. The CDR3 runs to 18 residues. The CDR3 DNA follows: TGTGCCAGCAGTCTCTTAAGGGGAGGGACTAGCGGGAGCAACGAGCAGTACTTC. It is translated as CASSLLRGGTSGSNEQYF.

The CDR3 region has the DNA TGTGCCAGCTCAATCTTGGGGCAGGCTAGCACAGATACGCAGTATTTT. Protein: CASSILGQASTDTQYF. V and J are TRBV18 and TRBJ2-3, with D possibly matching TRBD1 (5 bases). The V end lost 5 bases, the J end lost 0 bases, and 15 bases lay between the germline ends. The CDR3 spans 16 residues. The germline CDR1 and CDR2 sequences are KGHSH and LQKENI.

The J gene is TRBJ2-2, the V gene TRBV11-2; D gene uncertain. The CDR3 spans 12 residues. Trimming stripped 4 bases from V and 7 bases from J, with 7 bases between. Per the germline V gene, CDR1 is SGHAT and CDR2 is FQNNGV. DNA of the CDR3: TGTGCCAGCAGCTCCAACTTCGGGGAGCTGTTTTTT. It yields the protein CASSSNFGELFF.

This clone was observed once. The V call is TRBV9, the J call TRBJ1-2, with D unresolved. This CDR3 has 10 residues. Germline V CDR1 and CDR2: SGDLS, YYNGEE. The ends were cut back, 10 bases at V and 8 bases at J, with 12 bases in the middle. The DNA for the CDR3 is TGTGCCTCCTTTCGAGGGGGCTACACCTTC. This translates into CASFRGGYTF.

V usage is TRBV7-9 and J usage is TRBJ1-1, with a tentative D call TRBD1 (6 bases). This CDR3 is built from 16 residues. The germline V gene encodes CDR1 SEHNR and CDR2 FQNEAQ (reference sequence). The V end was cut by 1 base, the J end by 4 bases, with 16 bases between. The chain's CDR3 is CASSLDLTGKGTEAFF. DNA of the CDR3: TGTGCCAGCAGCTTAGATTTAACAGGGAAGGGCACTGAAGCTTTCTTT.

The sample holds one count of this clone. The V gene is TRBV7-6, the J gene TRBJ2-7; unclear D gene. Deletions cut 5 bases from V and 8 bases from J, with 16 bases between. This CDR3 contains 13 residues. Germline CDR1 SGHVS, CDR2 FNYEAQ. CDR3 sequence reads: CASSPHSPRQQYF. The CDR3 coding sequence is TGTGCCAGCAGCCCCCATAGCCCCAGACAGCAGTACTTC.

This chain joins TRBV5-1 and TRBJ2-1; 8 positions agree with TRBD2. The CDR3 runs to 14 residues. The V and J ends lost 0 bases and 8 bases, in that order; junction bases with no gene match: 4. The germline gives CDR1 SGHRS, CDR2 YFSETQ. This CDR3 reads CASSLVRGGHEQFF. CDR3 DNA sequence: TGCGCCAGCAGCTTGGTTCGGGGGGGCCATGAGCAGTTCTTC.

The chain is built from TRBV25-1 and TRBJ1-2; D unclear. Germline V gene data show CDR1 as MGHDK and CDR2 as SYGVNS. The CDR3 loop spans 15 amino acids. Trimming took 3 bases from V and 0 from J, leaving 11 bases between them. The CDR3 DNA is TGTGCCAGCAGTGACTCCAACAGAGCTAACTATGGCTACACCTTC. This translates into CASSDSNRANYGYTF.

The chain is built from TRBV7-6 and TRBJ1-6, with TRBD1 identical over 9 bases. This CDR3 comprises 16 residues. Per the germline V gene, CDR1 is SGHVS and CDR2 is FNYEAQ. Trimming cost V 2 bases and J 10 bases; bases outside gene matches: 9. DNA of the CDR3: TGTGCCAGCAGCTTATCCGGCGGGACAGGGTTCTCACCCCTCCACTTT. Its protein is CASSLSGGTGFSPLHF.

The CDR3 region has the DNA TGTGCCAGCAGTGAAAGGGTGGGTAGCGGGGCCGCGGGTAATGAGCAGTTCTTC. Its protein is CASSERVGSGAAGNEQFF. The chain links TRBV2 to TRBJ2-1; 8 nucleotides line up with TRBD2. Germline V lookup: CDR1 SNHLY, CDR2 FYNNEI. With V trimmed by 2 bases and J by 7 bases, 16 bases remained unmatched. CDR3 length: 18 amino acids.

Only a few counts were recorded for this clone. CDR3 in DNA: TGTGCCAGCAGCCTACTACAGGGAAACACCGGGGAGCTGTTTTTT. It specifies CASSLLQGNTGELFF. V gene TRBV27 combines with J gene TRBJ2-2, with a possible D match to TRBD1 (6 bases). CDR1 is MNHEY and CDR2 is SMNVEV in the germline V gene (reference sequence). V was shortened by 6 bases and J by 2 bases, with 13 bases between the two germline ends. This CDR3 is built from 15 residues.